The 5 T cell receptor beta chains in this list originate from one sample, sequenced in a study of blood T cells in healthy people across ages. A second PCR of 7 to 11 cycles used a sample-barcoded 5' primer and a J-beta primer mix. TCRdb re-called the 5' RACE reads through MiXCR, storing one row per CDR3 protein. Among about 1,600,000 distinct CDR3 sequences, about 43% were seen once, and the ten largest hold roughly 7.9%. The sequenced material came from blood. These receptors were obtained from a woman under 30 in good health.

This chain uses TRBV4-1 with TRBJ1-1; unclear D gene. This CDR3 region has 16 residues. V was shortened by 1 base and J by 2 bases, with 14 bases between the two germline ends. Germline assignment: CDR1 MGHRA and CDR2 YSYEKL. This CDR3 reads CASSQVNKAINTEAFF. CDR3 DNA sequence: TGCGCCAGCAGCCAAGTTAATAAGGCAATAAACACTGAAGCTTTCTTT.

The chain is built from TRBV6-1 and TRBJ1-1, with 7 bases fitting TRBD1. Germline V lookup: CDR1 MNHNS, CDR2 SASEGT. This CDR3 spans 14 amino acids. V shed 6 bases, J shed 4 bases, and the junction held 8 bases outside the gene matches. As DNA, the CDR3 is TGTGCCAGCAGCTGGACAGGACGCCTCACTGAAGCTTTCTTT. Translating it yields CASSWTGRLTEAFF.

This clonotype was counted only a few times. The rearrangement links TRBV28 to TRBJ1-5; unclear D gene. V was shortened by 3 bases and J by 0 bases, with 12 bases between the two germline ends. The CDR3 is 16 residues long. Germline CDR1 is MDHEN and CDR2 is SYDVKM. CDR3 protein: CASSFLRGTSNQPQHF. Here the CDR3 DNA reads TGTGCCAGCAGTTTCCTCCGGGGAACTAGCAATCAGCCCCAGCATTTT.

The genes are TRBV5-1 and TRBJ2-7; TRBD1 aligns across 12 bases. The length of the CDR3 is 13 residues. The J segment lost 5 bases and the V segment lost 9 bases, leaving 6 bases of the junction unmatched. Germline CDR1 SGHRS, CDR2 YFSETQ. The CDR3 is CATGTGGVDEQYF. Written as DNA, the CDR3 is TGCGCCACCGGGACAGGGGGCGTCGACGAGCAGTACTTC.

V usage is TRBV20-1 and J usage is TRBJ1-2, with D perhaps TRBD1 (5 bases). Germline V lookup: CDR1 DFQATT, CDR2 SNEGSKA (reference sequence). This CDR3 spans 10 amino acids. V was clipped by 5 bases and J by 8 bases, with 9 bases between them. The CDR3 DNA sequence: TGCAGTGCTCAGAGGGGAGGCTACACCTTC. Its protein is CSAQRGGYTF.